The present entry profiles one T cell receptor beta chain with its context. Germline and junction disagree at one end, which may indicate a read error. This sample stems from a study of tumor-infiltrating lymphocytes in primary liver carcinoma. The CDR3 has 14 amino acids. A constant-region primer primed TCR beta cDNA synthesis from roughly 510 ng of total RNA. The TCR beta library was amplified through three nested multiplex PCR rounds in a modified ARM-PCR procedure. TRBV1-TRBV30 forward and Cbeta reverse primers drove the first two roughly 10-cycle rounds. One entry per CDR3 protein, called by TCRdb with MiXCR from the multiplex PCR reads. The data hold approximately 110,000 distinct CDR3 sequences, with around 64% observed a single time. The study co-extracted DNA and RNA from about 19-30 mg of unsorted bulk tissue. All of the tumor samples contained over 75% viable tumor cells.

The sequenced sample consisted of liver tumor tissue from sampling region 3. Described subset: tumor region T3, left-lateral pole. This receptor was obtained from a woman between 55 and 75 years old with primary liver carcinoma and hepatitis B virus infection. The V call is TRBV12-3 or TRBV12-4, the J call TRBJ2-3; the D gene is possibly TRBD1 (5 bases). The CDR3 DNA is TGTACCAGCAGTTTCCACAGGAGCACAGATACGCAGTATTTT. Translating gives CTSSFHRSTDTQYF.